This T cell receptor beta chain stems from a study of cytomegalovirus exposure and HLA in healthy donors. Study-wide results and limits: Despite most TCR sequences being rare, some public TCRs occurred in many donors.

About this clone: What it binds is unknown.

Sequenced by immunoSEQ multiplex PCR; TCRdb stores in-frame clones only, minus some. Of about 200,000 clones listed, 84% are singletons. Germline assignment: CDR1 MDHEN and CDR2 SYDVKM. The CDR3 loop spans 15 amino acids. With V trimmed by 3 bases and J by 6 bases, 6 bases remained unmatched. The sequence derives from a woman aged 25 to 39 in good health and CMV-seropositive. This chain connects TRBV28 to TRBJ1-5; 9 nucleotides line up with TRBD1. The sequenced sample consisted of PBMCs. The chain's CDR3 is CASSFGDRDTQPQHF. As DNA, the CDR3 is TGTGCCAGCAGTTTCGGGGACAGGGATACTCAGCCCCAGCATTTT.